The source of this TCR beta chain is a study of shared clonotypes between healthy human individuals. Overall study: Every donor yielded three CD4 naive, three CD4 memory, two CD8 naive and one CD8 memory plate. The study's findings and limits: Around 5% was the fraction of naive CD4 clonotypes found shared across a few donors. Naive subsets generally had larger estimated richness than memory subsets.

Comment on this clone: As yet, its antigen is unknown.

In germline, CDR1 is MNHEY, CDR2 SVGAGI. J lost 3 bases, V lost 5 bases, and 5 bases had no gene match. CDR3 length: 14 residues. It was CD45RO-negative cells, positively selected for CCR7, that made up naive CD8 cells, with terminally differentiated effector memory CD45RA+ cells excluded. Sequencing was at deep level. Sequenced by immunoSEQ multiplex PCR; TCRdb stores in-frame clones only, minus some. This table has around 2.1 million clones, around 93% appearing once. J is TRBJ2-7 and V is TRBV6-5; 9 bases line up with TRBD2. Material for sequencing was naive CD8+ T cells from PBMCs. This TCR was recovered from a man between 18 and 29 years old in good health. Some clones in this sample may be carry-over from other donors' samples. Here the CDR3 DNA reads TGTGCCAGCAGTCCACGGACTAGCGACTACGAGCAGTACTTC. This codes for CASSPRTSDYEQYF.